This T cell receptor beta chain was recorded in a study of shared clonotypes between healthy human individuals. Study-wide results and caveats: Roughly 5% of naive CD4 clonotypes were shared across four donors. Only blood was sampled; tissue repertoires likely differ.

The study ran the assay at deep level. The data were produced by immunoSEQ multiplex PCR, yet TCRdb's version contains in-frame clones alone and is incomplete. The sample lists 2 million or so clones; about 95% were seen once. Worth noting for this clone: As yet, its antigen is unknown.

V was trimmed by 5 bases and J by 4 bases, leaving 16 bases between them. The CDR3 has 16 residues. Looked up from germline, CDR1 is SGHRS and CDR2 is YFSETQ. This receptor was obtained from a man younger than 30 in good health. The specimen sequenced was naive CD4+ T cells sorted from blood. This sample's subset: CD45RA+ positively selected. This rearrangement joins TRBV5-1 to TRBJ2-6; D remains unclear. CDR3 amino acids: CASSSFGEAGANVLTF. CDR3 DNA sequence: TGCGCCAGCAGTAGCTTTGGAGAGGCCGGGGCCAACGTCCTGACTTTC. Drawing the rest from reference TRBV5-1 and TRBJ2-6, the complete variable domain is KAGVTQTPRYLIKTRGQQVTLSCSPISGHRSVSWYQQTPGQGLQFLFEYFSETQRNKGNFPGRFSGRQFSNSRSEMNVSTLELGDSALYLCASSSFGEAGANVLTFGAGSRLTVL.